This T cell receptor (beta chain) was sequenced in a study of response to subunit inactivated influenza vaccine. Study-level points and caveats: New T cells are recruited in small numbers by each seasonal influenza vaccination, according to the authors' suggestion.

Using its own MiXCR run on the RT-PCR reads, TCRdb lists one record per CDR3 protein. The data hold about 240,000 distinct CDR3 sequences, with 12% observed a single time. This clonotype was seen a handful of times. Its antigen is unidentified. Here the sequenced sample was non-naive T cells sorted from PBMCs, taken 14 to 15 days before vaccination. This sequence originates from a man aged 45-60 years who received an inactivated influenza vaccine.

DNA of the CDR3: TGCAGCGCCAAGGGCAGCTCCTACAATGAGCAGTTCTTC. As protein: CSAKGSSYNEQFF. The chain links TRBV29-1 to TRBJ2-1; D gene uncertain. The ends were cut back, 7 bases at V and 0 bases at J, with 10 bases in the middle. The CDR3 runs to 13 residues. Germline V CDR1 and CDR2: SQVTM, ANQGSEA.